The 28 T cell receptor beta chains given below trace back to one sample, sequenced in a study of response to subunit inactivated influenza vaccine. Via MiXCR, TCRdb re-called the RT-PCR reads, giving one row per CDR3 protein. This sample has 490,000 or so distinct CDR3 sequences; around 8% occur once, and the top ten carry roughly 13%. Here the sequenced sample was PBMCs from blood, taken around 2 years after vaccination. The receptors were sampled from a man aged 50 to 69 who received an inactivated influenza vaccine.

This clonotype came up a few times. The chain couples TRBV6-1 to TRBJ1-4; D not resolved. CDR1 and CDR2 from the germline V gene are MNHNS and SASEGT. The germline V and J ends were trimmed by 7 bases and 0 bases, with 9 bases remaining between them. This CDR3 contains 14 residues. The CDR3 sequence: CASTKTATNEKLFF. CDR3 nucleotides: TGTGCCAGCACTAAGACTGCAACTAATGAAAAACTGTTTTTT.

This clonotype was seen many times. The rearrangement joins TRBV4-3 to TRBJ2-1; 9 nucleotides agree with TRBD2. Germline-derived CDR1 and CDR2 are LGHNA and YSLEER. The CDR3 is 15 amino acids. Losses at the gene ends were 0 bases for V and 8 bases for J; bases not matched to a gene: 5. The CDR3 loop is CASSQDQLAGYEQFF. The DNA of the CDR3 is TGCGCCAGCAGCCAAGATCAGCTAGCGGGATATGAGCAGTTCTTC.

This clonotype showed up just a few times. The chain has TRBV5-1 and TRBJ2-3, with D perhaps TRBD1 (6 bases). V was shortened by 3 bases and J by 2 bases, with 10 bases between the two germline ends. Germline V gene data show CDR1 as SGHRS and CDR2 as YFSETQ. The CDR3 loop spans 14 amino acids. Written as DNA, the CDR3 is TGCGCCAGCAGCTCCGGACAGTTCACAGATACGCAGTATTTT. Residues: CASSSGQFTDTQYF.

Written as DNA, the CDR3 is TGTGCCAGCAGCTCGGGCGGGCCGAGGGCAGATACGCAGTATTTT. This translates into CASSSGGPRADTQYF. J is TRBJ2-3 and V is TRBV3-1, with a tentative D call TRBD2 (5 bases). Germline V gives CDR1 LGHDT, CDR2 YNNKEL (reference sequence). V lost 5 bases to trimming and J lost 4 bases, with 16 bases between them. The length of the CDR3 is 15 residues.

The V gene is TRBV29-1, the J gene TRBJ2-3; 9 nucleotides match TRBD2. From germline, CDR1 is SQVTM and CDR2 ANQGSEA. The CDR3 extends over 14 amino acids. Trimming at V came to 3 bases and at J to 2 bases, leaving 3 bases not matched to a gene. The CDR3 DNA is TGCAGCGTTGATCCTAGCGGGGCCACAGATACGCAGTATTTT. Its protein is CSVDPSGATDTQYF.

The chain links TRBV7-2 to TRBJ2-1; a possible D gene is TRBD1 (5 bases). The V gene lost 4 bases and the J gene lost 10 bases, with 14 bases spanning the gap. This CDR3 is built from 13 residues. Germline V lookup: CDR1 SGHTA, CDR2 FQGNSA. CDR3 loop: CASSYAGMREQFF. The CDR3 DNA follows: TGTGCCAGCAGCTACGCAGGGATGCGCGAGCAGTTCTTC.

This clonotype was counted between two and nine times. This sequence joins TRBV27 and TRBJ2-1; 8 nucleotides match TRBD1. This CDR3 spans 15 amino acids. Germline V lookup: CDR1 MNHEY, CDR2 SMNVEV (reference sequence). The V segment lost 5 bases and the J segment 4 bases; nucleotides outside the gene matches: 7. DNA of the CDR3: TGTGCCAGCAGTAAGGACAGGGTCCCTTACAATGAGCAGTTCTTC. Translating gives CASSKDRVPYNEQFF.

The rearrangement joins TRBV19 to TRBJ2-3; 9 nucleotides match TRBD2. The J segment lost 0 bases and the V segment lost 6 bases, leaving 13 bases of the junction unmatched. CDR1 is LNHDA and CDR2 is SQIVND in the germline V gene (reference sequence). This CDR3 region has 18 residues. The DNA for the CDR3 is TGTGCCAGTAGGATTAGCGGGAGATGGGAACCAAGCACAGATACGCAGTATTTT. Translation gives CASRISGRWEPSTDTQYF.

This clonotype was counted ten times or more. The chain combines TRBV5-1 with TRBJ2-6; the D is unclear. This CDR3 has 15 residues. Trimming took 0 bases from V and 0 from J, leaving 4 bases between them. The germline V gene has CDR1 SGHRS and CDR2 YFSETQ. CDR3 sequence: CASSLVPSGANVLTF. The CDR3 DNA reads TGCGCCAGCAGCTTGGTTCCCTCTGGGGCCAACGTCCTGACTTTC.

Ten or more counts support this clonotype. The rearrangement links TRBV25-1 to TRBJ2-3, with D tentatively TRBD1 or TRBD2 (5 bases each). The germline V gene encodes CDR1 MGHDK and CDR2 SYGVNS. The germline V and J ends were trimmed by 4 bases and 10 bases, with 9 bases remaining between them. The CDR3 has 11 amino acids. The CDR3 spells CASSVWGSQYF. CDR3 DNA sequence: TGTGCCAGCAGTGTATGGGGGTCGCAGTATTTT. Complete variable domain (other parts from reference TRBV25-1 and TRBJ2-3): EADIYQTPRYLVIGTGKKITLECSQTMGHDKMYWYQQDPGMELHLIHYSYGVNSTEKGDLSSESTVSRIRTEHFPLTLESARPSHTSQYLCASSVWGSQYFGPGTRLTVL.

The J gene is TRBJ2-7, the V gene TRBV5-1, with 10 bases fitting TRBD1. The CDR3 has 14 residues. The germline V gene encodes CDR1 SGHRS and CDR2 YFSETQ. V shed 0 bases and J 7 bases; nucleotides not matched to a gene: 4. For the CDR3, the DNA is TGCGCCAGCAGCTTGGTGACAGGGGGCAGGGAGCAGTACTTC. This translates into CASSLVTGGREQYF.

The V gene is TRBV29-1, the J gene TRBJ1-5; 7 bases match TRBD1. The CDR3 covers 14 residues. The V gene's germline CDR1 is SQVTM and CDR2 ANQGSEA. Trimming removed 6 bases from V and 2 bases from J; junction bases left unmatched: 7. The CDR3 reads CSVITGTGNQPQHF. DNA for the CDR3: TGCAGCGTAATAACAGGGACAGGCAATCAGCCCCAGCATTTT.

This chain connects TRBV24-1 to TRBJ2-1; D gene unclear. The V end was cut by 3 bases, the J end by 8 bases, with 16 bases between. Germline assignment: CDR1 KGHDR and CDR2 SFDVKD. This CDR3 region has 15 residues. The CDR3 region has the DNA TGTGCCACCAGTGATGATGACTGGCAGCTTGATGAGCAGTTCTTC. Translated: CATSDDDWQLDEQFF.

The V and J genes are TRBV7-6 and TRBJ1-2; D may be TRBD1 (6 bases). Trimming pared 5 bases from V and 4 bases from J, leaving 11 bases between. The CDR3 is made up of 13 amino acids. Germline CDR1 reads SGHVS; CDR2 reads FNYEAQ. CDR3 DNA sequence: TGTGCCAGCAGCCGCACAGGGACCTATGGCTACACCTTC. It yields the protein CASSRTGTYGYTF.

This clonotype was recorded many times. It is likely a read error, because the conserved phenylalanine at the end of the CDR3 is missing. The J gene is TRBJ1-4, the V gene TRBV4-1, with D hard to call. This CDR3 comprises 15 residues. Germline V CDR1 and CDR2: MGHRA, YSYEKL. Deletions cut 0 bases from V and 3 bases from J, with 8 bases between. The CDR3 loop is CASSQDRRANEKLFV. In DNA form, the CDR3 reads TGCGCCAGCAGCCAAGATCGGAGGGCTAATGAAAAACTGTTTGTT.

This clonotype occurred many times. The chain couples TRBV7-9 to TRBJ2-1; possible D gene TRBD2, 6 bases. Trimming removed 5 bases from V and 9 bases from J, with 11 bases in between. The V gene's germline CDR1 is SEHNR and CDR2 FQNEAQ (reference sequence). This CDR3 contains 12 residues. The CDR3 region is CASSPTSFEQFF. DNA for the CDR3: TGTGCCAGCAGCCCAACTAGCTTTGAGCAGTTCTTC.

V is TRBV13 and J is TRBJ2-2; 9 nucleotides align to TRBD2. The CDR3 extends over 16 amino acids. The V gene end was trimmed by 2 bases and the J gene end by 2 bases; junction bases not matched to a gene: 3. Germline CDR1 PRHDT, CDR2 FYEKMQ (reference sequence). The chain's CDR3 is CASSLKAGGNTGELFF. DNA for the CDR3: TGTGCCAGCAGCTTAAAAGCGGGAGGAAACACCGGGGAGCTGTTTTTT.

The V call is TRBV7-2, the J call TRBJ2-7; TRBD2 aligns across 12 bases. CDR1 is SGHTA and CDR2 is FQGNSA in the germline V gene. The CDR3 totals 17 residues. The V segment lost 4 bases and the J segment 6 bases; nucleotides outside the gene matches: 13. The CDR3 DNA is TGTGCCAGCAGCTCAACGCTAGCGGGAGGGCCAAGGAGCGAGCAGTACTTC. It specifies CASSSTLAGGPRSEQYF.

A few counts support this clonotype. The chain couples TRBV6-5 to TRBJ2-2, with D unresolved. Trimming removed 8 bases from V and 8 bases from J, with 12 bases in between. Germline-derived CDR1 and CDR2 are MNHEY and SVGAGI. The CDR3 covers 12 residues. The CDR3 is CASRKPRGELFF. CDR3 DNA sequence: TGTGCCAGCCGGAAGCCCCGGGGGGAGCTGTTTTTT.

This clonotype was detected only a few times. V is TRBV28 and J is TRBJ1-4; D remains unclear. This CDR3 has 14 residues. The V end was cut by 3 bases, the J end by 5 bases, with 10 bases between. Germline V CDR1 and CDR2: MDHEN, SYDVKM. The CDR3 protein is CASSFWTNNEKLFF. CDR3 bases: TGTGCCAGCAGTTTCTGGACGAACAATGAAAAACTGTTTTTT. Variable domain in full (rest from reference TRBV28 and TRBJ1-4): DVKVTQSSRYLVKRTGEKVFLECVQDMDHENMFWYRQDPGLGLRLIYFSYDVKMKEKGDIPEGYSVSREKKERFSLILESASTNQTSMYLCASSFWTNNEKLFFGSGTQLSVL.

This clonotype was observed many times. The chain recombines TRBV7-2 with TRBJ2-5; 10 nucleotides line up with TRBD1. Trimming removed 3 bases from V and 4 bases from J; junction bases left unmatched: 2. The CDR3 covers 14 residues. The V gene's germline CDR1 is SGHTA and CDR2 FQGNSA. The CDR3 reads CASSFRTGGETQYF. CDR3 nucleotide sequence: TGTGCCAGCAGCTTCCGGACAGGGGGAGAGACCCAGTACTTC.

This sequence joins TRBV15 and TRBJ2-7, with TRBD2 matching over 13 bases. Germline CDR1 and CDR2: LNHNV and YYDKDF (reference sequence). Trimming removed 1 base from V and 6 bases from J; junction bases left unmatched: 3. The CDR3 runs 15 residues. CDR3 protein: CATSRGGLAGFEQYF. For the CDR3, the DNA is TGTGCCACCAGCAGAGGGGGACTAGCGGGGTTCGAGCAGTACTTC.

This chain joins TRBV7-8 and TRBJ2-1, with TRBD2 matching over 14 bases. Losses at the gene ends were 5 bases for V and 6 bases for J; bases not matched to a gene: 3. CDR3 length: 15 residues. Germline assignment: CDR1 SGHVS and CDR2 FQNEAQ. CDR3 amino acids: CASSRTSGRINEQFF. CDR3 DNA: TGTGCCAGCAGCCGGACTAGCGGGAGGATCAATGAGCAGTTCTTC.

This clonotype showed up just a few times. V gene TRBV11-2 combines with J gene TRBJ2-2, with TRBD2 matching 16 bases. V shed 5 bases, J shed 3 bases, and the junction held 9 bases outside the gene matches. Germline CDR1 reads SGHAT; CDR2 reads FQNNGV. The CDR3 is 19 residues long. Here the CDR3 DNA reads TGTGCCAGCAGCAAACCGGGACTAGCGGGGGGGGGCTACACCGGGGAGCTGTTTTTT. This encodes CASSKPGLAGGGYTGELFF.

This clonotype showed up just a few times. This chain connects TRBV20-1 to TRBJ2-1, with 10 bases fitting TRBD2. CDR1 is DFQATT and CDR2 is SNEGSKA in the germline V gene (reference sequence). The CDR3 consists of 15 residues. V was pared by 6 bases and J by 10 bases, with 15 bases of the junction left unmatched. The CDR3 loop is CSATLLLAGGGEQFF. CDR3 coding DNA: TGCAGTGCCACTTTGTTGTTAGCGGGAGGAGGCGAGCAGTTCTTC.

This chain uses TRBV6-1 with TRBJ2-7; TRBD2 is a possible D gene (5 bases). This CDR3 contains 15 residues. V dropped 7 bases and J dropped 0 bases, with 16 bases sitting between them. Germline assignment: CDR1 MNHNS and CDR2 SASEGT. The chain's CDR3 is CASTPASGNSYEQYF. CDR3 in DNA: TGTGCCAGCACACCCGCCTCGGGGAACTCCTACGAGCAGTACTTC.

This clonotype has a handful of counts. The chain carries TRBV4-3 and TRBJ2-1; possible D gene TRBD2, 5 bases. Trimming stripped 1 base from V and 0 bases from J, with 13 bases between. This CDR3 contains 17 residues. Germline loops: CDR1 LGHNA, CDR2 YSLEER. CDR3 protein: CASSQVGDIFSYNEQFF. The CDR3 region has the DNA TGCGCCAGCAGCCAAGTGGGAGATATCTTCTCCTACAATGAGCAGTTCTTC.

This clonotype was seen a handful of times. The chain is built from TRBV28 and TRBJ2-2; D unresolved. Per germline, CDR1 MDHEN and CDR2 SYDVKM. The V end was cut by 5 bases, the J end by 5 bases, with 18 bases between. This CDR3 spans 16 amino acids. The CDR3 sequence: CASSLHLVRRTGELFF. As DNA, the CDR3 is TGTGCCAGCAGTCTCCACTTGGTGAGAAGGACCGGGGAGCTGTTTTTT.